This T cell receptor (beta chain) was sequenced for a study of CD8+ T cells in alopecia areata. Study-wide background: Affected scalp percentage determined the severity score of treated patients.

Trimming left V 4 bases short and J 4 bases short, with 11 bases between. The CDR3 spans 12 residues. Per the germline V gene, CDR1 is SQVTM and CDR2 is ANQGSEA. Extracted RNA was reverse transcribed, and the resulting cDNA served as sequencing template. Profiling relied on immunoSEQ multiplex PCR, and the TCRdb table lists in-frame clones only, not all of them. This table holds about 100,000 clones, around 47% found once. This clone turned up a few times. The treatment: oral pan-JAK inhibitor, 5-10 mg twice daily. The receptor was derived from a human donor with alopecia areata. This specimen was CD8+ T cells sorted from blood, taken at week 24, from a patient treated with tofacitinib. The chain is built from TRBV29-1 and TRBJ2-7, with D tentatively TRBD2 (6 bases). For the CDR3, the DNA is TGCAGCGTTGTTCTGGGGGGTTACGAGCAGTACTTC. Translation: CSVVLGGYEQYF.